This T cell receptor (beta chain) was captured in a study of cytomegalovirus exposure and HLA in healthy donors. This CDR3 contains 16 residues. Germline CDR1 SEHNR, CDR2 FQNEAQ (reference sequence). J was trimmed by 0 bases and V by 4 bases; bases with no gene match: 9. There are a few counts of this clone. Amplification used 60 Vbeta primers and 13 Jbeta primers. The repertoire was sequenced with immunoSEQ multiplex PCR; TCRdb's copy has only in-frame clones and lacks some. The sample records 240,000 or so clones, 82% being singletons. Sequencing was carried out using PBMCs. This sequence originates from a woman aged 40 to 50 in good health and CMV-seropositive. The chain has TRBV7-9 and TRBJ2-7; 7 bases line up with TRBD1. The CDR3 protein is CASSSRQGMSSYEQYF. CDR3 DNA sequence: TGTGCCAGCAGCTCCCGACAGGGAATGAGCTCCTACGAGCAGTACTTC.